The 30 T cell receptor beta chains below were found in one sample sequenced in a study of cytomegalovirus exposure and HLA in healthy donors. This PCR relied on a set of 60 Vbeta primers and 13 Jbeta primers. Sequencing was performed with immunoSEQ multiplex PCR; in TCRdb, only in-frame clones are kept and a portion is missing. The sample includes roughly 130,000 clones, over 60% of them seen just once. Specimen: PBMCs. The receptors here all came from a young man in good health and CMV-seronegative.

The chain has TRBV7-8 and TRBJ1-3, with a weak D call TRBD1 (5 bases). The germline V and J ends were trimmed by 4 bases and 0 bases, with 16 bases remaining between them. This CDR3 has 17 amino acids. Germline assignment: CDR1 SGHVS and CDR2 FQNEAQ. CDR3 DNA: TGTGCCAGCAGCTCGTGGGGGGGACGAGTCTCTGGAAACACCATATATTTT. Protein sequence: CASSSWGGRVSGNTIYF.

V is TRBV10-1 and J is TRBJ2-2; TRBD2 aligns across 8 bases. The CDR3 totals 17 residues. V was pared by 4 bases and J by 6 bases, with 13 bases of the junction left unmatched. The germline CDR1 and CDR2 sequences are WNHNN and SYGVQD (reference sequence). The CDR3 region has the DNA TGCGCCAGCAGTGGGCCGGGACTAGGAGCGGTTGCCGGGGAGCTGTTTTTT. The encoded protein is CASSGPGLGAVAGELFF.

The rearrangement links TRBV7-8 to TRBJ1-4; TRBD1 might be the D (5 bases). CDR3 length: 14 residues. Per the germline V gene, CDR1 is SGHVS and CDR2 is FQNEAQ. Trimming took off 3 bases at V and 4 bases at J, with 9 bases between the two ends. The CDR3 region has the DNA TGTGCCAGCAGCTTCGCCAGGGTTAATGAAAAACTGTTTTTT. This translates into CASSFARVNEKLFF.

The gene calls are TRBV18 and TRBJ1-1; 7 positions agree with TRBD1. The CDR3 is 14 amino acids. V lost 4 bases and J lost 0; bases outside the gene matches: 2. CDR1 and CDR2 (germline): KGHSH, LQKENI. In DNA, the CDR3 is TGTGCCAGCTCACTGACAGGGATGAACACTGAAGCTTTCTTT. This gives the protein CASSLTGMNTEAFF.

In this sample, this clone turned up a few times. This chain uses TRBV29-1 with TRBJ2-5, with TRBD1 matching 8 bases. Trimming took 7 bases from V and 5 from J; bases not matched to a gene: 12. Per the germline V gene, CDR1 is SQVTM and CDR2 is ANQGSEA. The CDR3 is 14 amino acids. The CDR3 sequence: CSAQDRALGETQYF. CDR3 bases: TGCAGCGCTCAGGACAGGGCCCTGGGGGAGACCCAGTACTTC.

The chain couples TRBV2 to TRBJ1-5, with a tentative D call TRBD1 (6 bases). CDR1 and CDR2 (germline): SNHLY, FYNNEI. The ends were cut back, 3 bases at V and 0 bases at J, with 9 bases in the middle. The CDR3 spans 15 residues. CDR3: CASSEGHRSNQPQHF. The CDR3, as DNA: TGTGCCAGCAGTGAGGGACACCGTAGCAATCAGCCCCAGCATTTT.

The chain carries TRBV7-6 and TRBJ2-5; D perhaps matches TRBD2 (5 bases). The CDR3 sequence is 17 residues long. CDR1 SGHVS and CDR2 FNYEAQ come from the germline V gene. Deletions cut 5 bases from V and 2 bases from J, with 21 bases between. CDR3 coding DNA: TGTGCCAGCAGCCGCTCACGAACGGAGGCGGATCAAGAGACCCAGTACTTC. This gives the protein CASSRSRTEADQETQYF.

The chain uses TRBV19 and TRBJ2-5; TRBD2 might be the D (6 bases). This CDR3 is 13 amino acids long. Germline values: CDR1 LNHDA, CDR2 SQIVND (reference sequence). V dropped 6 bases and J dropped 4 bases, with 12 bases sitting between them. This chain's CDR3 is CASRRLEGETQYF. CDR3 nucleotide sequence: TGTGCCAGTAGGAGGCTGGAGGGAGAGACCCAGTACTTC.

The chain is built from TRBV7-9 and TRBJ1-1; 7 nucleotides line up with TRBD1. CDR3 size: 13 residues. The junction had 6 bases not matched to a gene; V was cut back by 6 bases and J by 5 bases. The V gene's germline CDR1 is SEHNR and CDR2 FQNEAQ (reference sequence). CDR3 amino acids: CASRSLRGTEAFF. CDR3 nucleotides: TGTGCCAGCAGATCCCTCAGGGGGACTGAAGCTTTCTTT.

This chain uses TRBV28 with TRBJ2-5, with 15 bases lining up with TRBD2. CDR3 length: 19 residues. Germline CDR1 reads MDHEN; CDR2 reads SYDVKM. The trim removed 2 bases at V and 4 bases at J, leaving 11 bases unmatched. CDR3 sequence: CASSLLGGLAGGTIETQYF. In nucleotides, the CDR3 is TGTGCCAGCAGTTTACTGGGGGGACTAGCGGGAGGAACGATAGAGACCCAGTACTTC.

This rearrangement joins TRBV7-2 to TRBJ2-3; D is perhaps TRBD1 (5 bases). This CDR3 region has 14 residues. Trimming removed 5 bases at V and 0 bases at J, with 9 bases between. Germline V gene data show CDR1 as SGHTA and CDR2 as FQGNSA. CDR3 amino acids: CASSPQGSTDTQYF. The CDR3 bases are TGTGCCAGCAGCCCCCAGGGTAGCACAGATACGCAGTATTTT.

This clone appeared a few times. The CDR3 DNA sequence: TGTGCCAGCAGTGAAGCCCGACTAGCGGGGGTCACCCAGTTCTTC. Translating it yields CASSEARLAGVTQFF. The J gene is TRBJ2-1, the V gene TRBV6-1; 12 bases map to TRBD2. This CDR3 contains 15 residues. Trimming cost V 0 bases and J 13 bases; bases outside gene matches: 7. In germline, CDR1 is MNHNS, CDR2 SASEGT.

The chain carries TRBV7-9 and TRBJ1-1; 7 nucleotides match TRBD1. Trimming cost V 3 bases and J 4 bases; bases outside gene matches: 8. CDR1 and CDR2 from the germline V gene are SEHNR and FQNEAQ (reference sequence). CDR3 length equals 15 residues. The CDR3 DNA follows: TGTGCCAGCAGCTTTGACAGGGTCACGGGCACTGAAGCTTTCTTT. Encoded protein: CASSFDRVTGTEAFF.

This sequence joins TRBV25-1 and TRBJ2-3, with 7 nucleotides matching TRBD2. CDR1 and CDR2 from the germline V gene are MGHDK and SYGVNS. The CDR3 sequence is 17 residues long. V was pared by 4 bases and J by 6 bases, with 16 bases of the junction left unmatched. The CDR3, as DNA: TGTGCCAGCAGTGCTTTCGGGGCTAGCGGTGGGGAGGATACGCAGTATTTT. It yields the protein CASSAFGASGGEDTQYF.

V usage is TRBV18 and J usage is TRBJ1-1; TRBD1 agrees at 10 bases. CDR1 KGHSH and CDR2 LQKENI come from the germline V gene. The CDR3 has 15 residues. Trimming took 4 bases from V and 5 from J; bases not matched to a gene: 7. The CDR3 reads CASSLGTGAATEAFF. Here the CDR3 DNA reads TGTGCCAGCTCACTAGGGACAGGGGCGGCGACTGAAGCTTTCTTT.

V is TRBV20-1 and J is TRBJ2-1; D may be TRBD1 (5 bases). Trimming cost V 6 bases and J 13 bases, with 13 bases left between them. Germline V CDR1 and CDR2: DFQATT, SNEGSKA (reference sequence). This CDR3 is built from 10 residues. CDR3 bases: TGCAGTGCAAATAGACAGCCACAGTTCTTC. Protein product: CSANRQPQFF.

The rearrangement links TRBV6-5 to TRBJ2-7; a weak D match, TRBD1 (6 bases). Trimming pared 6 bases from V and 6 bases from J, leaving 21 bases between. The germline V gene has CDR1 MNHEY and CDR2 SVGAGI. The CDR3 length is 15 residues. CDR3 protein: CASSPAGTLPTEQYF. DNA of the CDR3: TGTGCCAGCAGCCCCGCAGGGACACTCCCTACCGAGCAGTACTTC.

About this clone: Other nucleotide sequences from this sample produce the same CDR3. The chain couples TRBV10-3 to TRBJ1-5, with 9 bases aligning to TRBD1. V dropped 2 bases and J dropped 4; count of bases not matched to a gene: 3. This CDR3 region has 15 residues. The germline V gene encodes CDR1 ENHRY and CDR2 SYGVKD. The CDR3 loop reads CAISEDRGGNQPQHF. The CDR3 bases are TGTGCCATCAGTGAGGACAGGGGGGGAAATCAGCCCCAGCATTTT.

V usage is TRBV19 and J usage is TRBJ1-2; no reliable D call. Germline V CDR1 and CDR2: LNHDA, SQIVND (reference sequence). Trimming removed 5 bases at V and 2 bases at J, with 9 bases between. The CDR3 is 13 residues long. Here the CDR3 DNA reads TGTGCCAGTAGTCCCGACACGAACTATGGCTACACCTTC. Residues: CASSPDTNYGYTF.

The chain couples TRBV28 to TRBJ2-1, with no clear D. Germline CDR1 is MDHEN and CDR2 is SYDVKM. Trimming stripped 5 bases from V and 0 bases from J, with 11 bases between. CDR3 length equals 15 residues. DNA of the CDR3: TGTGCCAGCAGTCAAAAACCTAGCTCCTACAATGAGCAGTTCTTC. Translating gives CASSQKPSSYNEQFF. Combining the CDR3 with reference TRBV28 and TRBJ2-1 gives the whole variable domain DVKVTQSSRYLVKRTGEKVFLECVQDMDHENMFWYRQDPGLGLRLIYFSYDVKMKEKGDIPEGYSVSREKKERFSLILESASTNQTSMYLCASSQKPSSYNEQFFGPGTRLTVL.

The V and J genes are TRBV7-2 and TRBJ2-5; 11 bases are a match to TRBD2. The CDR3 runs to 16 residues. With 2 bases clipped from V and 3 bases from J, the junction kept 5 bases outside the gene matches. Germline loops: CDR1 SGHTA, CDR2 FQGNSA. CDR3 DNA: TGTGCCAGCAGCTTATTCGGGGGACTAGCGGAAGAGACCCAGTACTTC. Its protein product is CASSLFGGLAEETQYF. Supplemented by reference TRBV7-2 and TRBJ2-5, the full variable domain reads GAGVSQSPSNKVTEKGKDVELRCDPISGHTALYWYRQSLGQGLEFLIYFQGNSAPDKSGLPSDRFSAERTGGSVSTLTIQRTQQEDSAVYLCASSLFGGLAEETQYFGPGTRLLVL.

The rearrangement links TRBV4-2 to TRBJ2-1, with 10 bases fitting TRBD2. This CDR3 spans 16 amino acids. CDR1 LGHNA and CDR2 YNFKEQ come from the germline V gene. Losses at the gene ends were 5 bases for V and 6 bases for J; bases not matched to a gene: 10. In DNA form, the CDR3 reads TGTGCCAGCAGCGAGGCGGGGCTAGCGGGAGCCAATGAGCAGTTCTTC. Protein sequence: CASSEAGLAGANEQFF.

This rearrangement joins TRBV21-1 to TRBJ2-1; the DNA was not used to check the table's D call, TRBD2. TRBV21-1 constitutes a pseudogene. This CDR3 spans 18 amino acids. CDR3 region: CASSKRAWTAGGYNEQFF. The DNA for the CDR3 is TGTGCCAGCAGCAAAAGGGCCTGGACGGCGGGGGGCTACAATGAGCAGTTCTTC.

This chain connects TRBV4-2 to TRBJ2-2; TRBD2 matches at 9 bases. With V trimmed by 0 bases and J by 3 bases, 5 bases remained unmatched. Per germline, CDR1 LGHNA and CDR2 YNFKEQ. This CDR3 has 17 amino acids. CDR3 sequence (DNA): TGTGCCAGCAGCCAAGATTCGACTAGCGGTTACACCGGGGAGCTGTTTTTT. Translated: CASSQDSTSGYTGELFF.

This clone was detected only a few times. The CDR3 region has the DNA TGTGCCAGCAGTTGGGGGGACAGCCCTGTCACAGATACGCAGTATTTT. It translates to CASSWGDSPVTDTQYF. This chain uses TRBV28 with TRBJ2-3, with a tentative D call TRBD1 (7 bases). CDR3 length: 16 residues. The germline V and J ends were trimmed by 4 bases and 2 bases, with 16 bases remaining between them. Germline V lookup: CDR1 MDHEN, CDR2 SYDVKM. Using reference TRBV28 and TRBJ2-3 for the parts outside the CDR3, the full variable domain is DVKVTQSSRYLVKRTGEKVFLECVQDMDHENMFWYRQDPGLGLRLIYFSYDVKMKEKGDIPEGYSVSREKKERFSLILESASTNQTSMYLCASSWGDSPVTDTQYFGPGTRLTVL.

The CDR3, as DNA: TGTGCCAGCAGCGCTTCTAAGTCTGCTTCCGTGAACACTGAAGCTTTCTTT. Its translation: CASSASKSASVNTEAFF. V and J are TRBV9 and TRBJ1-1; D not resolved. Trimming cost V 3 bases and J 0 bases, with 18 bases left between them. The CDR3 runs to 17 residues. CDR1 SGDLS and CDR2 YYNGEE come from the germline V gene.

This clone was recorded a few times. The V gene is TRBV7-9, the J gene TRBJ2-2; 7 bases align to TRBD2. CDR1 and CDR2 (germline): SEHNR, FQNEAQ (reference sequence). There are 15 residues in the CDR3. Trimming at V came to 5 bases and at J to 6 bases, leaving 9 bases not matched to a gene. The DNA of the CDR3 is TGTGCCAGCAGCCCAGGACTAGTTAAATCCGGGGAGCTGTTTTTT. Its protein is CASSPGLVKSGELFF. The whole variable domain, remainder taken from reference TRBV7-9 and TRBJ2-2, is DTGVSQNPRHKITKRGQNVTFRCDPISEHNRLYWYRQTLGQGPEFLTYFQNEAQLEKSRLLSDRFSAERPKGSFSTLEIQRTEQGDSAMYLCASSPGLVKSGELFFGEGSRLTVL.

CDR3 loop: CASSSDYRDSSYNEQFF. The CDR3 DNA follows: TGTGCCAGCAGCTCCGATTACCGGGACAGTTCCTACAATGAGCAGTTCTTC. The chain has TRBV11-2 and TRBJ2-1; 7 bases map to TRBD1. V shed 4 bases, J shed 1 base, and the junction held 10 bases outside the gene matches. Germline CDR1 and CDR2: SGHAT and FQNNGV. The CDR3 has 17 residues.

This clone was counted only a few times. The chain is built from TRBV11-2 and TRBJ2-7, with TRBD1 matching 9 bases. Looked up from germline, CDR1 is SGHAT and CDR2 is FQNNGV. V was clipped by 1 base and J by 4 bases; unmatched bases: 2. This CDR3 is built from 14 residues. CDR3 amino acids: CASSLGTGVYEQYF. CDR3 nucleotide sequence: TGTGCCAGCAGCTTAGGGACAGGGGTTTACGAGCAGTACTTC. The complete variable domain, with remaining parts taken from reference TRBV11-2 and TRBJ2-7, reads EAGVAQSPRYKIIEKRQSVAFWCNPISGHATLYWYQQILGQGPKLLIQFQNNGVVDDSQLPKDRFSAERLKGVDSTLKIQPAKLEDSAVYLCASSLGTGVYEQYFGPGTRLTVT.

This clone appeared a few times. This chain links TRBV18 with TRBJ2-7, with D possibly TRBD1 on 5 matching bases. This CDR3 has 14 amino acids. Germline-derived CDR1 and CDR2 are KGHSH and LQKENI. Trimming removed 8 bases from V and 5 bases from J, with 19 bases in between. The CDR3 region has the DNA TGTGCCAGCCGCGAGCAGCAGGGTGCCCACGAGCAGTACTTC. Translation gives CASREQQGAHEQYF.